This T cell receptor beta chain was identified during a study of blood T cells in healthy people across ages. Turning to the study itself: There was about one barcoded beta molecule captured by template switching per two T cells. Study-level results: Higher diversity, along with more naive CD4+ cells, distinguished long-lived donors from aged donors.

Turning to this clonotype: What it binds is not known.

For the second PCR, which ran for 7 to 11 cycles, a sample-barcoded 5' primer and a J-beta primer mix were used. TCRdb independently ran MiXCR on the 5' RACE reads; one entry per CDR3 protein. The sample has more than 800,000 distinct CDR3 sequences, under 35% seen once. The sequence was obtained from a woman at least 80 years old in good health. Specimen: blood.

The CDR3 DNA follows: TGCAGCGTTGAAGTGGCCGAAGCTAACTATGGCTACACCTTC. Amino acids: CSVEVAEANYGYTF. The V call is TRBV29-1, the J call TRBJ1-2; D not resolved. From germline, CDR1 is SQVTM and CDR2 ANQGSEA. This CDR3 spans 14 amino acids. The V and J ends lost 1 base and 0 bases respectively, with 9 bases between them.